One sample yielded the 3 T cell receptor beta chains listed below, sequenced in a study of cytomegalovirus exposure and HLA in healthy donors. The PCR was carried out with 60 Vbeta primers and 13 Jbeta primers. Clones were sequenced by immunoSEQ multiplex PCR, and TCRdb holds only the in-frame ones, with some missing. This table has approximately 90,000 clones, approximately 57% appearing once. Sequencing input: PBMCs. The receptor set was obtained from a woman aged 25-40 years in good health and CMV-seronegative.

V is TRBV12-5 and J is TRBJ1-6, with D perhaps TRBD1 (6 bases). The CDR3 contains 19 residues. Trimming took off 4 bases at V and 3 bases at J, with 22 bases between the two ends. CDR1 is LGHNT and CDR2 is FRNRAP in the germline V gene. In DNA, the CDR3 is TGTGCTAGTGGTTCCGCCGGTTGGGGGGGGCCTTTCTATAATTCACCCCTCCACTTT. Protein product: CASGSAGWGGPFYNSPLHF.

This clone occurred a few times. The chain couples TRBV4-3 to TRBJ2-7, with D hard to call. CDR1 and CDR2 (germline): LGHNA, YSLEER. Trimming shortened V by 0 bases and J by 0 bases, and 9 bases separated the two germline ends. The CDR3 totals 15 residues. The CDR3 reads CASSQDSRNSYEQYF. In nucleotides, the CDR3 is TGCGCCAGCAGCCAAGATTCGAGGAACTCCTACGAGCAGTACTTC.

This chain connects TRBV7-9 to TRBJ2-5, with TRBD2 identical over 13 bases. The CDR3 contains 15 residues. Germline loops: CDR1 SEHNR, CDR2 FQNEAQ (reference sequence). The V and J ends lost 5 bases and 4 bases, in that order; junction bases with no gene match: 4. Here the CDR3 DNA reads TGTGCCAGCAGCCCCCGACTAGCGGGAGGAGAGACCCAGTACTTC. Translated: CASSPRLAGGETQYF.